The 20 T cell receptor beta chains in this list originate from one sample, sequenced in a study of shared clonotypes between healthy human individuals. Clones were sequenced by immunoSEQ multiplex PCR, and TCRdb holds only the in-frame ones, with some missing. The table lists approximately 640,000 clones, less than 95% of them singletons, with about 33% in the top ten. Sequencing was performed on memory CD8+ T cells from PBMCs. Indicated subset: CD45RO+ cells pooled with CCR7-negative TemRA cells. The receptors shown here come from a man between 18 and 35 years old in good health. Some clones in this sample may be carry-over from other donors' samples.

The rearrangement joins TRBV5-1 to TRBJ2-7; TRBD2 aligns across 10 bases. The CDR3 totals 15 residues. Germline CDR1 reads SGHRS; CDR2 reads YFSETQ. V shed 1 base, J shed 2 bases, and the junction held 3 bases outside the gene matches. CDR3: CASSLRLAGAYEQYF. For the CDR3, the DNA is TGCGCCAGCAGCTTGCGGCTAGCGGGAGCCTACGAGCAGTACTTC.

V usage is TRBV7-8 and J usage is TRBJ1-4; D ambiguous. Germline-derived CDR1 and CDR2 are SGHVS and FQNEAQ. V was pared by 2 bases and J by 4 bases, with 11 bases between. The CDR3 has 15 amino acids. The CDR3 sequence is CASSLRTDLNEKLFF. The CDR3 DNA sequence: TGTGCCAGCAGCTTACGGACGGACCTTAATGAAAAACTGTTTTTT.

This clone came up once. This rearrangement joins TRBV27 to TRBJ2-4; TRBD2 agrees at 7 bases. Germline CDR1 MNHEY, CDR2 SMNVEV (reference sequence). Losses at the gene ends were 7 bases for V and 7 bases for J; bases not matched to a gene: 7. The CDR3 consists of 13 residues. DNA for the CDR3: TGTGCCAGCAAGGGGCGGGAGATGAACATTCAGTACTTC. Its translation: CASKGREMNIQYF.

For the CDR3, the DNA is TGTGCCAGCAGCTTAAACAGGGGGTTGTTAGGCACAGATACGCAGTATTTT. Its translation is CASSLNRGLLGTDTQYF. V gene TRBV13 combines with J gene TRBJ2-3; 8 nucleotides match TRBD1. The V gene end was trimmed by 2 bases and the J gene end by 1 base; junction bases not matched to a gene: 8. Germline loops: CDR1 PRHDT, CDR2 FYEKMQ (reference sequence). This CDR3 is built from 17 residues.

This chain links TRBV27 with TRBJ2-1, with unresolved D. Trimming took 7 bases from V and 6 from J, leaving 16 bases between them. The CDR3 length is 14 residues. Germline CDR1 MNHEY, CDR2 SMNVEV (reference sequence). In nucleotides, the CDR3 is TGTGCCAGCATGCGACCAAACTATTCCAATGAGCAGTTCTTC. Protein sequence: CASMRPNYSNEQFF.

This chain connects TRBV28 to TRBJ1-1; D remains unclear. CDR1 and CDR2 from the germline V gene are MDHEN and SYDVKM. The CDR3 totals 15 residues. V lost 5 bases and J lost 1, with 14 bases in between. The CDR3 loop is CASSNLLAANTEAFF. The CDR3 bases are TGTGCCAGCAGTAACCTCCTGGCGGCGAACACTGAAGCTTTCTTT.

V is TRBV5-1 and J is TRBJ2-1; maybe TRBD1 (5 bases). The germline gives CDR1 SGHRS, CDR2 YFSETQ. V lost 7 bases to trimming and J lost 3 bases, with 14 bases between them. The CDR3 is made up of 14 amino acids. For the CDR3, the DNA is TGCGCCAGCGGTTTCAGGACAAGCTACAATGAGCAGTTCTTC. Protein product: CASGFRTSYNEQFF. Combining the CDR3 with reference TRBV5-1 and TRBJ2-1 gives the whole variable domain KAGVTQTPRYLIKTRGQQVTLSCSPISGHRSVSWYQQTPGQGLQFLFEYFSETQRNKGNFPGRFSGRQFSNSRSEMNVSTLELGDSALYLCASGFRTSYNEQFFGPGTRLTVL.

As regards this clone: The identical CDR3 is also encoded by other nucleotide sequences in the sample. The chain combines TRBV11-2 with TRBJ2-7; TRBD2 agrees at 7 bases. From germline, CDR1 is SGHAT and CDR2 FQNNGV. This CDR3 is built from 12 residues. The trim removed 6 bases at V and 2 bases at J, leaving 1 base unmatched. In nucleotides, the CDR3 is TGTGCCAGCAGGGGGGGGGCCTACGAGCAGTACTTC. This codes for CASRGGAYEQYF.

This chain joins TRBV10-3 and TRBJ2-3; 7 bases are shared with TRBD1. The V segment lost 9 bases and the J segment 0 bases; nucleotides outside the gene matches: 3. Germline V gene lookup returns CDR1 ENHRY and CDR2 SYGVKD. The CDR3 sequence is 13 residues long. The CDR3, as DNA: TGTGCCATTCCGGGACAGAGCACAGATACGCAGTATTTT. Translating it yields CAIPGQSTDTQYF.

V usage is TRBV4-3 and J usage is TRBJ2-1, with no clear D. Germline CDR1 LGHNA, CDR2 YSLEER. V lost 1 base and J 4 bases, leaving 11 bases between the germline ends. The CDR3 is made up of 15 amino acids. Here the CDR3 reads CASSQVEQLYNEQFF. In DNA form, the CDR3 reads TGCGCCAGCAGCCAAGTAGAACAGCTGTACAATGAGCAGTTCTTC.

V usage is TRBV7-9 and J usage is TRBJ1-2; 7 bases are a match to TRBD1. This CDR3 comprises 13 residues. Looked up from germline, CDR1 is SEHNR and CDR2 is FQNEAQ (reference sequence). The V and J ends lost 4 bases and 7 bases, in that order; junction bases with no gene match: 6. The CDR3 DNA reads as TGTGCCAGCAGCTCCGGGGACAGCGGTGGCTACACCTTC. This encodes CASSSGDSGGYTF.

The chain is built from TRBV7-2 and TRBJ2-7, with D uncertain. Trimming took off 5 bases at V and 4 bases at J, with 15 bases between the two ends. Germline CDR1 reads SGHTA; CDR2 reads FQGNSA. This CDR3 comprises 14 residues. CDR3 region: CASSLVLTPYEQYF. The CDR3 DNA reads TGTGCCAGCAGCCTAGTCCTGACTCCGTACGAGCAGTACTTC.

The gene calls are TRBV9 and TRBJ2-5; 11 nucleotides line up with TRBD2. CDR3 size: 20 residues. CDR1 is SGDLS and CDR2 is YYNGEE in the germline V gene. V lost 3 bases, J lost 1 base, and 17 bases stayed unmatched. This chain's CDR3 is CASSAGRTSGPSKFQETQYF. The CDR3 DNA reads TGTGCCAGCAGCGCAGGACGGACTAGCGGGCCCTCCAAATTCCAAGAGACCCAGTACTTC.

The V gene is TRBV5-8, the J gene TRBJ1-1; D is unclear. The length of the CDR3 is 14 residues. Trimming took 0 bases from V and 0 from J, leaving 6 bases between them. Germline CDR1 and CDR2: SGHTS and YDEGEE. The CDR3 spells CASSLVPMNTEAFF. The CDR3 nucleotides read TGTGCCAGCAGCTTGGTCCCCATGAACACTGAAGCTTTCTTT.

The genes are TRBV27 and TRBJ1-1; the D gene is possibly TRBD1 (5 bases). This CDR3 is built from 15 residues. Germline V gene sequence: CDR1 MNHEY, CDR2 SMNVEV (reference sequence). Trimming removed 3 bases from V and 4 bases from J, with 15 bases in between. The CDR3: CASSLLRTIATEAFF. In DNA, the CDR3 is TGTGCCAGCAGTTTGCTGCGGACAATAGCCACTGAAGCTTTCTTT.

The V call is TRBV28, the J call TRBJ2-7, with D maybe TRBD1 (7 bases). The germline V gene encodes CDR1 MDHEN and CDR2 SYDVKM. V shed 6 bases and J shed 2 bases, with 17 bases lying between them. CDR3 length: 15 amino acids. CDR3 coding DNA: TGTGCCAGCAGCTGGCGACAGGGAGGCCCCTACGAGCAGTACTTC. Translated, it gives CASSWRQGGPYEQYF.

This sequence joins TRBV2 and TRBJ2-2; tentatively, D is TRBD1 (5 bases). CDR1 and CDR2 (germline): SNHLY, FYNNEI. CDR3 length equals 11 residues. The CDR3: CASTGSGELFF. Here the CDR3 DNA reads TGTGCATCCACAGGAAGCGGGGAGCTGTTTTTT.

V and J are TRBV28 and TRBJ2-7, with TRBD1 identical over 8 bases. The CDR3 covers 15 residues. Losses at the gene ends were 3 bases for V and 1 base for J; bases not matched to a gene: 5. Per germline, CDR1 MDHEN and CDR2 SYDVKM. This CDR3 is CASSFYRDRSYEQYF. The CDR3 DNA reads as TGTGCCAGCAGTTTTTATCGGGACAGGTCCTACGAGCAGTACTTC.

The chain employs TRBV5-6 and TRBJ2-3; TRBD1 matches 8 bases. The germline V gene encodes CDR1 SGHDT and CDR2 YYEEEE. This CDR3 spans 15 amino acids. V shed 0 bases and J 2 bases; nucleotides not matched to a gene: 2. The DNA for the CDR3 is TGTGCCAGCAGCTTGGGGACAGGGACCACAGATACGCAGTATTTT. It specifies CASSLGTGTTDTQYF. Filled out from reference TRBV5-6 and TRBJ2-3, the complete variable domain reads DAGVTQSPTHLIKTRGQQVTLRCSPKSGHDTVSWYQQALGQGPQFIFQYYEEEERQRGNFPDRFSGHQFPNYSSELNVNALLLGDSALYLCASSLGTGTTDTQYFGPGTRLTVL.

Note on this clone: Other DNA variants within this sample encode the same CDR3. The V call is TRBV7-9, the J call TRBJ2-7; D is undetermined. V was pared by 5 bases and J by 2 bases, with 4 bases between. Germline-derived CDR1 and CDR2 are SEHNR and FQNEAQ (reference sequence). The CDR3 sequence is 11 residues long. The CDR3 spells CASSAAYEQYF. The CDR3 DNA sequence: TGTGCCAGCAGCGCCGCCTACGAGCAGTACTTC.